The next 21 T cell receptor beta chains were all read from a single sample in a study of T-cell reconstitution after alpha-beta-depleted transplantation in children. Library preparation (for TCRbeta) was performed with unique molecular identifiers. TCRdb reprocessed the PCR reads via MiXCR and lists one record per CDR3 protein. The table includes some 200,000 distinct CDR3 sequences, about 8.7% detected once. Sequenced here: PBMCs, mostly from graft donor cells, sampled 360 days after TCRalphabeta/CD19-depleted stem cell transplant. The source is a male patient aged 2 to 9 who had a stem cell transplant for acute myeloid leukemia, so the T cells may come from the graft donor.

This clonotype appeared many times. This rearrangement joins TRBV20-1 to TRBJ2-5; tentatively, D is TRBD1 (5 bases). Trimming left V 2 bases short and J 2 bases short, with 6 bases between. Germline loops: CDR1 DFQATT, CDR2 SNEGSKA (reference sequence). The CDR3 spans 12 residues. CDR3 DNA sequence: TGCAGTGCTAGACAGGGTCAAGAGACCCAGTACTTC. The encoded protein is CSARQGQETQYF.

This clonotype was counted at least ten times. V and J are TRBV15 and TRBJ2-1; D gene unclear. CDR1 is LNHNV, CDR2 YYDKDF, per germline (reference sequence). The ends were cut back, 5 bases at V and 6 bases at J, with 32 bases in the middle. The CDR3 consists of 20 residues. Here the CDR3 reads CATSYRLRRESHLAGNEQFF. CDR3 in DNA: TGTGCCACCAGCTACCGCCTGAGGAGAGAAAGTCACCTCGCCGGCAATGAGCAGTTCTTC. Full variable domain (remainder filled in from reference TRBV15 and TRBJ2-1): DAMVIQNPRYQVTQFGKPVTLSCSQTLNHNVMYWYQQKSSQAPKLLFHYYDKDFNNEADTPDNFQSRRPNTSFCFLDIRSPGLGDTAMYLCATSYRLRRESHLAGNEQFFGPGTRLTVL.

In this sample, this clonotype turned up many times. V usage is TRBV20-1 and J usage is TRBJ2-3; D is ambiguous. Germline V gives CDR1 DFQATT, CDR2 SNEGSKA (reference sequence). The CDR3 runs to 13 residues. V lost 5 bases and J 4 bases, leaving 13 bases between the germline ends. The CDR3 region has the DNA TGCAGTGCTTTTTCAGCGAGCGCAGATACGCAGTATTTT. This encodes CSAFSASADTQYF.

This clonotype was observed at least ten times. The gene calls are TRBV12-3 or TRBV12-4 and TRBJ2-1; 7 bases are a match to TRBD2. The CDR3 extends over 13 amino acids. The V segment lost 2 bases and the J segment 8 bases; nucleotides outside the gene matches: 3. The CDR3 reads CASSLTSVDEQFF. The CDR3 DNA is TGTGCCAGCAGTTTAACTAGCGTCGATGAGCAGTTCTTC.

This chain links TRBV18 with TRBJ2-6; D might be TRBD1 (6 bases). The CDR3 is made up of 16 amino acids. CDR1 and CDR2 (germline): KGHSH, LQKENI. Trimming pared 6 bases from V and 1 base from J, leaving 13 bases between. The CDR3 region is CASSGQGSSGANVLTF. The CDR3 DNA is TGTGCCAGCTCCGGGCAGGGGAGTTCTGGGGCCAACGTCCTGACTTTC.

The genes are TRBV5-1 and TRBJ2-2; 9 nucleotides align to TRBD1. Germline trimming cut 1 base from V and 0 bases from J; bases unmatched to any gene: 10. The CDR3 consists of 19 residues. Germline V gene data show CDR1 as SGHRS and CDR2 as YFSETQ. The CDR3 loop reads CASSLLGTGKPSNTGELFF. In DNA form, the CDR3 reads TGCGCCAGCAGCTTGCTGGGGACAGGGAAACCATCGAACACCGGGGAGCTGTTTTTT. The full variable domain, rest sourced from reference TRBV5-1 and TRBJ2-2, is KAGVTQTPRYLIKTRGQQVTLSCSPISGHRSVSWYQQTPGQGLQFLFEYFSETQRNKGNFPGRFSGRQFSNSRSEMNVSTLELGDSALYLCASSLLGTGKPSNTGELFFGEGSRLTVL.

There are many counts of this clonotype. The CDR3 DNA follows: TGTGCCATCAGTGGTATCACCCCGACAGATACGCAGTATTTT. Its protein product is CAISGITPTDTQYF. The chain has TRBV10-3 and TRBJ2-3; D is uncertain. Deletions cut 4 bases from V and 3 bases from J, with 11 bases between. The CDR3 contains 14 residues. Germline V gene data show CDR1 as ENHRY and CDR2 as SYGVKD.

This clonotype was detected only a few times. The chain joins TRBV6-4 to TRBJ2-1; 7 bases align to TRBD1. Germline CDR1 is MRHNA and CDR2 is SNTAGT. With V trimmed by 2 bases and J by 5 bases, 12 bases remained unmatched. The length of the CDR3 is 17 residues. CDR3 sequence reads: CASSDSPRGCRDNEQFF. In DNA form, the CDR3 reads TGTGCCAGCAGTGACAGCCCCAGGGGGTGCCGAGACAATGAGCAGTTCTTC.

This clonotype has a count of ten or more. The V and J genes are TRBV20-1 and TRBJ2-5; TRBD2 matches 9 bases. In germline, CDR1 is DFQATT, CDR2 SNEGSKA (reference sequence). After removal of 3 bases from V and 4 bases from J, the junction contained 6 bases not matched to a gene. The CDR3 runs 14 residues. DNA of the CDR3: TGCAGTGCTAGGGTAGCGGGAGCGCTAGAGACCCAGTACTTC. Translating it yields CSARVAGALETQYF.

The chain combines TRBV14 with TRBJ2-5; no firm D call. CDR1 and CDR2 (germline): SGHDN, FVKESK. The CDR3 totals 15 residues. Deletions cut 0 bases from V and 2 bases from J, with 10 bases between. The CDR3 DNA is TGTGCCAGCAGCCAAGATGAAAACCAACAAGAGACCCAGTACTTC. Translated, it gives CASSQDENQQETQYF.

This clonotype was counted many times. This sequence joins TRBV29-1 and TRBJ2-5, with D unresolved. The V end was cut by 5 bases, the J end by 4 bases, with 11 bases between. CDR1 and CDR2 from the germline V gene are SQVTM and ANQGSEA. This CDR3 comprises 12 residues. CDR3 region: CSVPVEIETQYF. CDR3 nucleotides: TGCAGCGTTCCAGTAGAGATAGAGACCCAGTACTTC.

Of note for this clonotype: A much larger clonotype is one base distant, so this may be a read error. The chain recombines TRBV28 with TRBJ1-2; D not resolved. The CDR3 contains 13 residues. Germline V CDR1 and CDR2: MDHEN, SYDVKM. The CDR3 DNA follows: TGTGCCAGCAGACCGAGCGATAACTATGGCGACACCTTC. Translation gives CASRPSDNYGDTF.

This clonotype occurred many times. The rearrangement joins TRBV19 to TRBJ2-2; TRBD2 matches at 12 bases. There are 16 residues in the CDR3. The germline V gene has CDR1 LNHDA and CDR2 SQIVND (reference sequence). Trimming at V came to 5 bases and at J to 7 bases, leaving 8 bases not matched to a gene. The CDR3 spells CASSPLAGGFGGELFF. CDR3 coding DNA: TGTGCCAGTAGTCCCCTAGCGGGAGGGTTCGGCGGGGAGCTGTTTTTT. The complete variable domain, with remaining parts taken from reference TRBV19 and TRBJ2-2, reads DGGITQSPKYLFRKEGQNVTLSCEQNLNHDAMYWYRQDPGQGLRLIYYSQIVNDFQKGDIAEGYSVSREKKESFPLTVTSAQKNPTAFYLCASSPLAGGFGGELFFGEGSRLTVL.

This clonotype was seen a few times. The CDR3 DNA sequence: TGTGCCAGCAGTTTAACCCGTAGTAGCGGATCATACAATGAGCAGTTCTTC. This codes for CASSLTRSSGSYNEQFF. V is TRBV27 and J is TRBJ2-1; a possible D gene is TRBD2 (6 bases). The germline V gene has CDR1 MNHEY and CDR2 SMNVEV (reference sequence). Deletions cut 2 bases from V and 4 bases from J, with 18 bases between. The CDR3 extends over 17 amino acids.

A few counts support this clonotype. The chain uses TRBV6-5 and TRBJ2-3; possibly TRBD2 for D (5 bases). V gave up 3 bases and J gave up 2 bases, with 6 bases separating them. The CDR3 loop spans 13 amino acids. Germline CDR1 MNHEY, CDR2 SVGAGI. This CDR3 is CASSYDYTDTQYF. In nucleotides, the CDR3 is TGTGCCAGCAGTTATGACTACACAGATACGCAGTATTTT.

This clonotype was picked up a small number of times. V is TRBV5-1 and J is TRBJ2-7; TRBD1 matches at 8 bases. V lost 0 bases, J lost 2 bases, and 4 bases stayed unmatched. The CDR3 has 15 residues. CDR1 and CDR2 (germline): SGHRS, YFSETQ. The CDR3 is CASSLGGTGTYEQYF. CDR3 nucleotides: TGCGCCAGCAGCTTGGGAGGGACAGGCACCTACGAGCAGTACTTC.

In the case of this clonotype: It may be a read error: a sequence one base away is much more abundant. The chain uses TRBV5-1 and TRBJ2-1; TRBD1 is a possible D gene (5 bases). V was trimmed by 1 base and J by 10 bases, leaving 18 bases between them. Germline V CDR1 and CDR2: SGHRS, YFSETQ. CDR3 length: 15 amino acids. The CDR3 spells CASSLSVMGLTEQFF. In nucleotides, the CDR3 is TGCGCCAGCAGCTTGAGTGTGATGGGGCTAACAGAGCAGTTCTTC.

CDR3 region: CAIRGQGDNEKLFF. CDR3 bases: TGTGCCATCAGGGGACAGGGGGATAATGAAAAACTGTTTTTT. The chain recombines TRBV10-3 with TRBJ1-4; 11 bases match TRBD1. Germline CDR1 and CDR2: ENHRY and SYGVKD. With 6 bases clipped from V and 4 bases from J, the junction kept 1 base outside the gene matches. The CDR3 extends over 14 amino acids.

This clonotype was observed a few times. The chain couples TRBV11-2 to TRBJ1-4; TRBD1 agrees at 7 bases. The germline gives CDR1 SGHAT, CDR2 FQNNGV. The CDR3 has 15 amino acids. V lost 5 bases to trimming and J lost 6 bases; unmatched junction nucleotides: 9. CDR3: CASSLGDRVYEKLFF. For the CDR3, the DNA is TGTGCCAGCAGCCTCGGAGACAGGGTGTATGAAAAACTGTTTTTT.

This clonotype occurred many times. The rearrangement uses TRBV5-1 and TRBJ2-3; 9 bases map to TRBD1. Trimming took 3 bases from V and 6 from J; bases not matched to a gene: 5. Germline assignment: CDR1 SGHRS and CDR2 YFSETQ. The CDR3 is 14 amino acids. Written as DNA, the CDR3 is TGCGCCAGCAGCTGGAGGACAGGGGCCGATACGCAGTATTTT. Its protein product is CASSWRTGADTQYF.

There are many counts of this clonotype. This chain connects TRBV10-3 to TRBJ2-3; 8 nucleotides match TRBD2. The J segment lost 1 base and the V segment lost 6 bases, leaving 9 bases of the junction unmatched. Looked up from germline, CDR1 is ENHRY and CDR2 is SYGVKD. This CDR3 comprises 16 residues. The CDR3 region is CAISGGAFRGTDTQYF. The CDR3 DNA reads TGTGCCATCAGCGGGGGGGCGTTTCGGGGCACAGATACGCAGTATTTT.